The rows below give T cell receptor beta chains drawn from one sample of a study of blood T cell repertoires in COVID-19. The data were produced by immunoSEQ multiplex PCR, yet TCRdb's version contains in-frame clones alone and is incomplete. The sample has around 230,000 clones, around four fifths seen once; the top ten hold 2% to 3%. Material: peripheral blood. The receptor set was obtained from a woman aged 40 to 50 with active or convalescent COVID-19. Each CDR3 is given with its conserved first and last residue. D genes are given only for firm matches. Only some rows state a clone size, as once, few, many or a class for expanded clones.

abundance	v_gene	d_gene	j_gene	CDR3nt	CDR3aa
NA	TRBV27	NA	TRBJ2-1	TGTGCCAGCAGTGCCGGGACTTACAATGAGCAGTTCTTC	CASSAGTYNEQFF
once	TRBV7-9	TRBD1	TRBJ1-2	TGTGCCAGCGGGCACAGGGGTGCGGACTATGGCTACACCTTC	CASGHRGADYGYTF
NA	TRBV2	NA	TRBJ2-5	TGTGCCAGCATCTGGAGGGCCCGAGAGACCCAGTACTTC	CASIWRARETQYF
NA	TRBV27	TRBD1	TRBJ2-4	TGTGCCAGCAGTCGGACCAGGACAGGGGCCAAAAACATTCAGTACTTC	CASSRTRTGAKNIQYF
NA	TRBV10-1	NA	TRBJ1-2	TGCGCCAGCATTCTGAGGAATAACAACTATGGCTACACCTTC	CASILRNNNYGYTF
NA	TRBV5-5	TRBD1	TRBJ1-2	TGTGCCAGCAGTACGACAGGGATTGATGGCTACACCTTC	CASSTTGIDGYTF
NA	TRBV7-3	TRBD1	TRBJ2-2	TGTGCCAGCAGCTTAAGCGGAGACAGGGGCGGCACCGGGGAGCTGTTTTTT	CASSLSGDRGGTGELFF
NA	TRBV28	NA	TRBJ1-1	TGTGCCAGCACTTTCGAGTGGAACACTGAAGCTTTCTTT	CASTFEWNTEAFF
few	TRBV15	NA	TRBJ1-5	TGTGCCACCTCCTGGGGGGGAGGCAATCAGCCCCAGCATTTT	CATSWGGGNQPQHF
NA	TRBV6-5	TRBD2	TRBJ2-3	TGTGCCAGCAGTTACTCAGCGGGGGGGGCCACAGATACGCAGTATTTT	CASSYSAGGATDTQYF
NA	TRBV19	NA	TRBJ1-2	TGTGCCAGTAGTACCCCCTCTAACTATGGCTACACCTTC	CASSTPSNYGYTF
NA	TRBV3-1/TRBV3-2	TRBD2	TRBJ2-2	TGTGCCAGCAACAAGTTGGGGAGGGATTGCGGGGAGCTGTTTTTT	CASNKLGRDCGELFF
once	TRBV19	NA	TRBJ2-2	TGTGCCAGTAGGATAATTACAACGAACACCGGGGAGCTGTTTTTT	CASRIITTNTGELFF
NA	TRBV18	NA	TRBJ2-1	TGTGCCAGCTCACCAATGGGAGACAATGAGCAGTTCTTC	CASSPMGDNEQFF
NA	TRBV11-2	NA	TRBJ2-7	TGTGCCAGCAGCCCCGGGGCCTACGAGCAGTACTTC	CASSPGAYEQYF
NA	TRBV5-6	NA	TRBJ2-5	TGTGCCAGCAGCTTGGTCCTCAGCCAAGAGACCCAGTACTTC	CASSLVLSQETQYF
NA	TRBV2	NA	TRBJ2-7	TGTGCCAGCAGTGTGGGAGACGGGAGCTCCTACGAGCAGTACTTC	CASSVGDGSSYEQYF
NA	TRBV4-1	TRBD1	TRBJ1-2	TGCGCCAGCAGCCACAGGGGGGAGGATGGCTACACCTTC	CASSHRGEDGYTF
NA	TRBV5-6	TRBD1	TRBJ1-3	TGTGCCAGCAGCTTCGCGACAGGGGGTGGCTCTGGAAACACCATATATTTT	CASSFATGGGSGNTIYF
NA	TRBV6-5	NA	TRBJ2-1	TGTGCCAGCAGACCACAGGGTGGGTCCTACAATGAGCAGTTCTTC	CASRPQGGSYNEQFF
NA	TRBV4-3	NA	TRBJ1-6	TGCGCCAGCAGCCAAGGGGAGGATTCACCCCTCCACTTT	CASSQGEDSPLHF
NA	TRBV18	NA	TRBJ2-2	TGTGCCAGCTCTCCCAGACAGGCTGCGAACACCGGGGAGCTGTTTTTT	CASSPRQAANTGELFF
once	TRBV30	NA	TRBJ1-2	TGTGCCTGGTCCTTAGGGGGGGACCCTAGAGGCTACACCTTC	CAWSLGGDPRGYTF
NA	TRBV7-9	NA	TRBJ2-3	TGTGCCAGCAGCCCTCGACAGGGACTGAGCACAGATACGCAGTATTTT	CASSPRQGLSTDTQYF
NA	TRBV6-2/TRBV6-3	NA	TRBJ1-2	TGTGCCAGCAGCGACCCGGGACAAACCTATGGCTACACCTTC	CASSDPGQTYGYTF
few	TRBV28	NA	TRBJ1-4	TGTGCCAGCTATCTAGAGGGCGCAACTAATGAAAAACTGTTTTTT	CASYLEGATNEKLFF
NA	TRBV6-5	NA	TRBJ1-6	TGTGCCAGCAGCCGACAGGCGAATAATTCACCCCTCCACTTT	CASSRQANNSPLHF
NA	TRBV5-6	NA	TRBJ1-4	TGTGCCAGCAGCTTGGCCGGCAGGGTCTCAACTAATGAAAAACTGTTTTTT	CASSLAGRVSTNEKLFF
NA	TRBV3-1/TRBV3-2	NA	TRBJ1-2	TGTGCCAGCAGCCAAGATCTAAGTTATGGCTACACCTTC	CASSQDLSYGYTF
NA	TRBV11-2	TRBD1	TRBJ2-3	TGTGCCAGCAGCGGAGCAGGGGGCCATACGCAGTATTTT	CASSGAGGHTQYF
NA	TRBV29-1	TRBD1	TRBJ1-1	TGCAGCGTTGGACCGGGACAGTTGAACACTGAAGCTTTCTTT	CSVGPGQLNTEAFF
NA	TRBV10-3	NA	TRBJ2-5	TGTGCCATCAGTGAGTCCGCTTCTCAGGAGACCCAGTACTTC	CAISESASQETQYF
NA	TRBV27	TRBD1	TRBJ2-1	TGTGCCAGCAGTAACAGGGGGAATGAGCAGTTCTTC	CASSNRGNEQFF
NA	TRBV7-9	NA	TRBJ2-7	TGTGCCAGCAGCTTAGTACTCTACGAGCAGTACTTC	CASSLVLYEQYF
NA	TRBV12-5	TRBD1	TRBJ1-3	TGTGCTAGTGGTTTGGCCAGGACAGGGGAGGTAATCGAGGCTGGAAACACCATATATTTT	CASGLARTGEVIEAGNTIYF
NA	TRBV10-3	NA	TRBJ1-1	TGTGCCATCAGTACAGAGACCCACACTGAAGCTTTCTTT	CAISTETHTEAFF
once	TRBV2	TRBD2	TRBJ2-1	TGTGCCAGCAGGGCGGGGACTAGCGGGAGCGATGAGCAGTTCTTC	CASRAGTSGSDEQFF
NA	TRBV5-8	TRBD1	TRBJ1-3	TGTGCCAGCAGCGAGCGAACAGGGGGTGCTGGAAACACCATATATTTT	CASSERTGGAGNTIYF
NA	TRBV6-2/TRBV6-3	NA	TRBJ2-1	TGTGCCAGCAGTTACTCGACAGGCCCCCCGAGCTCCTACAATGAGCAGTTCTTC	CASSYSTGPPSSYNEQFF
NA	TRBV19	NA	TRBJ2-6	TGTGCCAGTAGTCCCTACTCTGGGGCCAACGTCCTGACTTTC	CASSPYSGANVLTF
NA	TRBV5-1	NA	TRBJ2-5	TGCGCCAGCGCGCTGCAAGAGACCCAGTACTTC	CASALQETQYF
NA	TRBV25-1	NA	TRBJ2-3	TGTGCCAGCAGTGAAGCGGGCCAATCCCGCACAGATACGCAGTATTTT	CASSEAGQSRTDTQYF
NA	TRBV7-2	NA	TRBJ1-1	TGTGCCAGCAGAGAACTACTGCGGGGCGGCACTGAAGCTTTCTTT	CASRELLRGGTEAFF
NA	TRBV7-3	NA	TRBJ2-1	TGTGCCAGCAGCTTTGGAGGGTCCAATGAGCAGTTCTTC	CASSFGGSNEQFF
NA	TRBV7-2	NA	TRBJ1-2	TGTGCCAGCAGCTTAGCGCGCAGGGCCGGCTACACCTTC	CASSLARRAGYTF
NA	TRBV9	TRBD1	TRBJ1-2	TGTGCCAGCAGCGCAACCTCGACAGGGTCGGACTATGGCTACACCTTC	CASSATSTGSDYGYTF
NA	TRBV3-1/TRBV3-2	TRBD2	TRBJ2-1	TGTGCCAGCAGCCAAGGTGGGACTAGCGGACGGGAGCAGTTCTTC	CASSQGGTSGREQFF
NA	TRBV28	NA	TRBJ2-7	TGTGCCAGCAGTTTATTAGGCGGGGCCAGGGCAACCTACGAGCAGTACTTC	CASSLLGGARATYEQYF